This passage covers 20 T cell receptor beta chains from one sample sequenced in a study of control samples from healthy donors and cancer patients. Produced via immunoSEQ multiplex PCR; TCRdb's table is partial and in-frame only. The sample is made up of about 190,000 clones, and the top ten hold more than 2% of it. The sequenced sample was blood. The source is a young woman in good health.

The rearrangement joins TRBV4-2 to TRBJ2-7; 11 nucleotides line up with TRBD1. The CDR3 loop spans 16 amino acids. The V segment lost 0 bases and the J segment 3 bases; nucleotides outside the gene matches: 4. Germline V gene data show CDR1 as LGHNA and CDR2 as YNFKEQ. Here the CDR3 DNA reads TGTGCCAGCAGCCAAGATTCCGGGACAGGGGGCTACGAGCAGTACTTC. Translated: CASSQDSGTGGYEQYF.

This chain uses TRBV28 with TRBJ1-4; 9 nucleotides align to TRBD1. The CDR3 is made up of 15 amino acids. Germline assignment: CDR1 MDHEN and CDR2 SYDVKM. With 4 bases clipped from V and 5 bases from J, the junction kept 5 bases outside the gene matches. The CDR3 DNA reads TGTGCCAGCAGTTCAGGACAGGGGATAAATGAAAAACTGTTTTTT. This gives the protein CASSSGQGINEKLFF.

DNA for the CDR3: TGTGCCAGCTCACCCCCAGACAGGGTCGGCCAGCCCCAGCATTTT. Amino acid sequence: CASSPPDRVGQPQHF. This sequence joins TRBV18 and TRBJ1-5, with 7 bases matching TRBD1. The germline CDR1 and CDR2 sequences are KGHSH and LQKENI. The CDR3 sequence is 15 residues long. V was pared by 3 bases and J by 7 bases, with 9 bases of the junction left unmatched.

V and J are TRBV2 and TRBJ2-7; TRBD2 agrees at 7 bases. Germline values: CDR1 SNHLY, CDR2 FYNNEI. The CDR3 is made up of 13 amino acids. V dropped 0 bases and J dropped 6; count of bases not matched to a gene: 2. The CDR3 DNA follows: TGTGCCAGCAGTGAAGCGACTAGCACCGAGCAGTACTTC. Amino acids: CASSEATSTEQYF.

The genes are TRBV6-4 and TRBJ1-6, with D unresolved. The CDR3 consists of 14 residues. V lost 2 bases and J 7 bases, leaving 9 bases between the germline ends. CDR1 and CDR2 (germline): MRHNA, SNTAGT. Written as DNA, the CDR3 is TGTGCCAGCAGTGACCTATGGGGAAATTCACCCCTCCACTTT. It yields the protein CASSDLWGNSPLHF.

J is TRBJ2-3 and V is TRBV27, with D possibly matching TRBD1 (5 bases). V was pared by 3 bases and J by 1 base, with 11 bases between. In germline, CDR1 is MNHEY, CDR2 SMNVEV (reference sequence). The CDR3 has 15 amino acids. The chain's CDR3 is CASSLTRAGTDTQYF. The CDR3 region has the DNA TGTGCCAGCAGTTTGACCAGGGCTGGCACAGATACGCAGTATTTT.

The genes are TRBV10-3 and TRBJ2-1; TRBD2 matches at 13 bases. There are 17 residues in the CDR3. CDR1 ENHRY and CDR2 SYGVKD come from the germline V gene. The V gene end was trimmed by 4 bases and the J gene end by 4 bases; junction bases not matched to a gene: 7. This CDR3 reads CAISGGTSGDRYNEQFF. DNA of the CDR3: TGTGCCATCAGTGGCGGGACTAGCGGGGACCGTTACAATGAGCAGTTCTTC.

The chain uses TRBV15 and TRBJ1-5, with TRBD1 as a possible D gene (5 bases). The V end lost 3 bases, the J end lost 4 bases, and 10 bases lay between the germline ends. Germline assignment: CDR1 LNHNV and CDR2 YYDKDF (reference sequence). The CDR3 extends over 14 amino acids. The CDR3 reads CATSSGRENQPQHF. The CDR3 coding sequence is TGTGCCACCAGCAGTGGCAGGGAGAATCAGCCCCAGCATTTT.

This sequence joins TRBV7-2 and TRBJ2-1, with D uncertain. CDR3 length: 13 residues. Per germline, CDR1 SGHTA and CDR2 FQGNSA. Trimming left V 5 bases short and J 9 bases short, with 14 bases between. The CDR3 DNA follows: TGTGCCAGCAGCCCAGCCTTCGCTGTTGAGCAGTTCTTC. Encoded protein: CASSPAFAVEQFF.

The chain combines TRBV6-5 with TRBJ1-4; 9 bases agree with TRBD1. The germline V gene encodes CDR1 MNHEY and CDR2 SVGAGI. Trimming cost V 10 bases and J 6 bases; bases outside gene matches: 6. The CDR3 has 13 residues. The CDR3 region is CATVQGADEKLFF. The CDR3 nucleotides read TGTGCCACCGTACAGGGGGCGGATGAAAAACTGTTTTTT.

The chain recombines TRBV18 with TRBJ2-5, with TRBD2 matching 8 bases. V trimming: 5 bases; J trimming: 0 bases; junction bases outside the gene matches: 11. The germline gives CDR1 KGHSH, CDR2 LQKENI. The CDR3 contains 17 residues. This CDR3 is CASSSQRGTPYQETQYF. CDR3 bases: TGTGCCAGCTCAAGTCAGCGGGGGACCCCGTACCAAGAGACCCAGTACTTC.

V is TRBV28 and J is TRBJ2-3; D is ambiguous. V lost 4 bases, J lost 0 bases, and 5 bases lay in between. Germline CDR1 and CDR2: MDHEN and SYDVKM. The CDR3 runs 13 residues. CDR3 amino acids: CASSSPSTDTQYF. CDR3 in DNA: TGTGCCAGCAGTTCCCCTAGCACAGATACGCAGTATTTT.

This chain links TRBV7-3 with TRBJ2-2; 9 bases are a match to TRBD1. This CDR3 comprises 14 residues. The germline CDR1 and CDR2 sequences are SGHTA and FQGTGA. V lost 6 bases and J lost 6; bases outside the gene matches: 5. CDR3 DNA: TGTGCCAGCAGAGATACAGGGGGCTCCGGGGAGCTGTTTTTT. Amino acids: CASRDTGGSGELFF.

The chain carries TRBV24-1 and TRBJ1-1; TRBD1 matches 10 bases. Germline CDR1 and CDR2: KGHDR and SFDVKD. This CDR3 contains 13 residues. The V segment lost 11 bases and the J segment 3 bases; nucleotides outside the gene matches: 5. For the CDR3, the DNA is TGTGCCAGAAGGGGGACAGGGGACACTGAAGCTTTCTTT. Translation: CARRGTGDTEAFF.

The chain joins TRBV6-2 or TRBV6-3 to TRBJ1-5; 9 bases are a match to TRBD1. Germline V CDR1 and CDR2: MNHEY, SVGEGT. CDR3 length: 18 amino acids. V shed 6 bases, J shed 4 bases, and the junction held 16 bases outside the gene matches. The CDR3, as DNA: TGTGCCAGCAGCCTCCGGGACAGGGTCCCCGTCCTAAATCAGCCCCAGCATTTT. Its protein product is CASSLRDRVPVLNQPQHF.

The V call is TRBV7-9, the J call TRBJ1-1; unclear D gene. Germline V gene data show CDR1 as SEHNR and CDR2 as FQNEAQ (reference sequence). Trimming pared 5 bases from V and 4 bases from J, leaving 11 bases between. This CDR3 comprises 13 residues. In DNA, the CDR3 is TGTGCCAGCAGCACTGCAGGAAGCACTGAAGCTTTCTTT. This translates into CASSTAGSTEAFF.

The genes are TRBV6-1 and TRBJ1-6; 9 nucleotides match TRBD1. With 1 base clipped from V and 7 bases from J, the junction kept 2 bases outside the gene matches. The germline V gene encodes CDR1 MNHNS and CDR2 SASEGT. The CDR3 loop spans 15 amino acids. CDR3 protein: CASSEGQGGNSPLHF. The DNA for the CDR3 is TGTGCCAGCAGTGAAGGACAGGGGGGGAATTCACCCCTCCACTTT.

V gene TRBV18 combines with J gene TRBJ1-2; D is unclear. The germline gives CDR1 KGHSH, CDR2 LQKENI. The CDR3 sequence is 15 residues long. V gave up 6 bases and J gave up 0 bases, with 14 bases separating them. This CDR3 reads CASSHSRETNYGYTF. CDR3 DNA: TGTGCCAGCTCCCACAGCCGCGAGACTAACTATGGCTACACCTTC.

V is TRBV5-8 and J is TRBJ1-6; the D gene is possibly TRBD1 (6 bases). Germline CDR1 is SGHTS and CDR2 is YDEGEE. Trimming pared 2 bases from V and 5 bases from J, leaving 11 bases between. This CDR3 is built from 15 residues. The CDR3 region is CASSFLRGNNSPLHF. CDR3 DNA: TGTGCCAGCAGCTTTCTCAGGGGCAATAATTCACCCCTCCACTTT. Variable domain in full (rest from reference TRBV5-8 and TRBJ1-6): EAGVTQSPTHLIKTRGQQATLRCSPISGHTSVYWYQQALGLGLQFLLWYDEGEERNRGNFPPRFSGRQFPNYSSELNVNALELEDSALYLCASSFLRGNNSPLHFGNGTRLTVT.

The chain uses TRBV5-1 and TRBJ1-6, with a possible D match to TRBD1 (6 bases). Germline V gene lookup returns CDR1 SGHRS and CDR2 YFSETQ. Trimming pared 1 base from V and 6 bases from J, leaving 17 bases between. The CDR3 runs to 17 residues. Here the CDR3 reads CASSLIGRGAVNSPLHF. CDR3 DNA sequence: TGCGCCAGCAGCTTGATAGGCAGGGGAGCCGTTAATTCACCCCTCCACTTT.